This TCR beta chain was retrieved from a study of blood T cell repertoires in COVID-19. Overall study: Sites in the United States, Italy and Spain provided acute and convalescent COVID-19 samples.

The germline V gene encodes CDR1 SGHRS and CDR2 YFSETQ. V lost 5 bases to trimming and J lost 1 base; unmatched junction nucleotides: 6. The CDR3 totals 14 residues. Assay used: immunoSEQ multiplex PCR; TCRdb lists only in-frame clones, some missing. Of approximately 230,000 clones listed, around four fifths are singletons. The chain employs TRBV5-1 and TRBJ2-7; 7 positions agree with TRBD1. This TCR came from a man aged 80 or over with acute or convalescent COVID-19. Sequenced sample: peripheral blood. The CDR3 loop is CASSRQGESYEQYF. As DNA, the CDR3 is TGCGCCAGCAGTCGCCAGGGGGAATCCTACGAGCAGTACTTC.